This is a list of T cell receptor beta chains from one sample in a study of shared clonotypes between healthy human individuals. Method: immunoSEQ multiplex PCR; TCRdb's copy keeps in-frame clones and lacks some. Of around 510,000 clones listed, roughly 79% are singletons. Sequenced material: PBMCs. The source is a woman between 40 and 55 years old in good health. Some clones in this sample may be carry-over from other donors' samples. Each CDR3 is given with its conserved first and last residue. Fields, in order: J gene, clone size, V gene, D gene, CDR3 DNA, CDR3 protein. The D gene is left open where the match is weak. Clone size is stated in some rows and not others, as once, few, many or a class when expanded.

TRBJ2-2 . TRBV5-1 . TGCGCCAGCAGCACAATCGGATGGGAGCTGTTTTTT CASSTIGWELFF
TRBJ1-2 few TRBV28 . TGTGCCAGCAGTCCATACTGGACAGCTTCGACGAGTGGCTACACCTTC CASSPYWTASTSGYTF
TRBJ1-4 . TRBV28 . TGTGCCAGCCTTGGGGCCCAAGGTAACGAAAAACTGTTTTTT CASLGAQGNEKLFF
TRBJ2-7 . TRBV6-6 TRBD1 TGTGCCAGCAGCCCGACAGGGGGCCCCAGTTACGAGCAGTACTTC CASSPTGGPSYEQYF
TRBJ1-4 once TRBV4-2 . TGTGCCAGCAGCCAAGGTCGGCGGGGCGAAAAACTGTTTTTT CASSQGRRGEKLFF
TRBJ1-5 . TRBV6-1 . TGTGCCAGCAGTGAATGGAGAGGGGGTCAGCCCCAGCATTTT CASSEWRGGQPQHF
TRBJ2-2 . TRBV6-5 TRBD2 TGTGCCAGCAGTCCTAGCGGGAGGACCGGGGAGCTGTTTTTT CASSPSGRTGELFF
TRBJ1-5 . TRBV7-2 . TGTGCCAGCAGCCCGACGGGGAATCAGCCCCAGCATTTT CASSPTGNQPQHF
TRBJ2-5 . TRBV2 . TGTGCCAGCAGTGTCAGGGTGGAGACCCAGTACTTC CASSVRVETQYF
TRBJ2-5 . TRBV28 . TGTGCCAGCAGTCATCGGACGAGGCAGACCCAGTACTTC CASSHRTRQTQYF
TRBJ1-2 . TRBV15 TRBD1 TGTGCCACCAGCAGAACTCTAGGCCAGGGGGTCTATGGCTACACCTTC CATSRTLGQGVYGYTF
TRBJ1-2 few TRBV29-1 TRBD1 TGCAGCGCGACAGGGGGCGGGGGCTATGGCTACACCTTC CSATGGGGYGYTF
TRBJ1-2 . TRBV2 TRBD1 TGTGCCAGCAGTGAAGTAGGGGGCCACTATGGCTACACCTTC CASSEVGGHYGYTF
TRBJ2-7 . TRBV28 TRBD1 TGTGCCACTCAGGGGGCGGTTTCCTACGAGCAGTACTTC CATQGAVSYEQYF
TRBJ2-1 . TRBV10-3 TRBD2 TGTGCCATCAGTCAAGTAGCGGGAGGTGGTGATGAGCAGTTCTTC CAISQVAGGGDEQFF
TRBJ1-1 . TRBV18 TRBD1 TGTGCCAGCTCACCAATGGGACAGCTAATGAACACTGAAGCTTTCTTT CASSPMGQLMNTEAFF
TRBJ1-1 . TRBV6-5 . TGTGCCAGCAGTTCGCAGGAGAACACTGAAGCTTTCTTT CASSSQENTEAFF
TRBJ2-1 . TRBV6-4 TRBD1 TGTGCCAGCCAAACAGGGGGCTCCTACAATGAGCAGTTCTTC CASQTGGSYNEQFF
TRBJ1-3 . TRBV7-9 . TGTGCCAGCACCTCCTACAGTGACTCTGGAAACACCATATATTTT CASTSYSDSGNTIYF
TRBJ1-1 . TRBV19 . TGTGCCAGTTCACCTTTGGCCCTGGGCACTGAAGCTTTCTTT CASSPLALGTEAFF
TRBJ2-1 . TRBV6-5 TRBD1 TGTGCCAGCAGTTACGGCACAGGGGGTAGATACAATGAGCAGTTCTTC CASSYGTGGRYNEQFF
TRBJ1-1 . TRBV7-3 . TGTGCCAGCAGCGCGGGACGGGGGAACACTGAAGCTTTCTTT CASSAGRGNTEAFF
TRBJ1-5 . TRBV7-6 . TGTGCCGGCAGCCCCCCCGTAACGCCAGGGAGCAACAATCAGCCCCAGCATTTT CAGSPPVTPGSNNQPQHF
TRBJ2-3 many TRBV4-3 . TGCGCCAGCAGCCAATCCGGCCGGGGGGATACGCAGTATTTT CASSQSGRGDTQYF
TRBJ1-3 . TRBV5-1 . TGCGCCAGCAGCTTGGCGTCGAACTCTGGAAACACCATATATTTT CASSLASNSGNTIYF
TRBJ2-5 few TRBV23-1 TRBD2 TGCGCCAGCAGTCAATCTTTAGGTCGGAGCGGGACCTACGGGTTCTTGGCCCAGTACTTC CASSQSLGRSGTYGFLAQYF
TRBJ2-1 . TRBV11-2 TRBD2 TGTGCCAGCAGTCCCCGTAGCGGGACGTCATCCAATGAGCAGTTCTTC CASSPRSGTSSNEQFF
TRBJ1-5 . TRBV28 TRBD1 TGTGCCAGCAGTTTAGGACAGGGCAATCAGCCCCAGCATTTT CASSLGQGNQPQHF
TRBJ1-1 . TRBV5-1 TRBD1 TGCGCCAGCGCGCGGGACAGTCCACCCGTGAACACTGAAGCTTTCTTT CASARDSPPVNTEAFF
TRBJ2-1 . TRBV11-2 . TGTGCCAGCAGCTTAGTCCCCGCGGGAACCTCAGATGAGCAGTTCTTC CASSLVPAGTSDEQFF
TRBJ1-6 . TRBV28 . TGTGCCAGCAGTTTGGGTCAGCTGAATTCACCCCTCCACTTT CASSLGQLNSPLHF
TRBJ2-1 . TRBV10-1 TRBD2 TGCGCCAGCAGTGAAGGGACTAGCGGGTACTACAATGAGCAGTTCTTC CASSEGTSGYYNEQFF
TRBJ2-1 . TRBV7-2 . TGTGCCAGCAGCTTAGATGGCGCCAGCTCCTACAATGAGCAGTTCTTC CASSLDGASSYNEQFF
TRBJ2-7 . TRBV7-2 . TGTGCCAGCAGCTCCCTGAGGTACTACGAGCAGTACTTC CASSSLRYYEQYF
TRBJ1-1 . TRBV5-5 . TGTGCCAGCAGCTTGTTTGACGGAAACACTGAAGCTTTCTTT CASSLFDGNTEAFF
TRBJ2-5 . TRBV28 . TGTGCCAGCAACCCCGGGCAGGCAGCCACAGAAGAGACCCAGTACTTC CASNPGQAATEETQYF
TRBJ2-7 . TRBV27 . TGTGCCAGCTGCTGGTTTACGCAGTACGAGCAGTACTTC CASCWFTQYEQYF
TRBJ2-7 . TRBV19 . TGTGCCAGTAGTATGGTACCGCGGAGCTCCTACGAGCAGTACTTC CASSMVPRSSYEQYF
TRBJ2-7 . TRBV7-2 . TGTGCCAGCAGACCGGACACCCGCGAGCAGTACTTC CASRPDTREQYF
TRBJ2-7 . TRBV7-2 . TGTGCCAGCAGCTTAGACACCTACGAGCAGTACTTC CASSLDTYEQYF
TRBJ2-1 . TRBV27 TRBD2 TGTGCCAGCAGTTTCGGGACTAGCGGGAGGGATGAGCAGTTCTTC CASSFGTSGRDEQFF
TRBJ2-5 . TRBV6-6 . TGTGCCAGCAACGAGGGGCCGGACTTACAAGAGACCCAGTACTTC CASNEGPDLQETQYF
TRBJ2-7 once TRBV6-1 . TGTGCCAGCAAGGCCGGGAGCTACTACGAGCAGTACTTC CASKAGSYYEQYF
TRBJ2-4 . TRBV28 . TGTGCCAGCAGTTTCCGAGACAGGGCCAAAAACATTCAGTACTTC CASSFRDRAKNIQYF
TRBJ2-2 . TRBV18 TRBD2 TGTGCCAGCTCACCAGCGGGAGGGCCCAACACCGGGGAGCTGTTTTTT CASSPAGGPNTGELFF